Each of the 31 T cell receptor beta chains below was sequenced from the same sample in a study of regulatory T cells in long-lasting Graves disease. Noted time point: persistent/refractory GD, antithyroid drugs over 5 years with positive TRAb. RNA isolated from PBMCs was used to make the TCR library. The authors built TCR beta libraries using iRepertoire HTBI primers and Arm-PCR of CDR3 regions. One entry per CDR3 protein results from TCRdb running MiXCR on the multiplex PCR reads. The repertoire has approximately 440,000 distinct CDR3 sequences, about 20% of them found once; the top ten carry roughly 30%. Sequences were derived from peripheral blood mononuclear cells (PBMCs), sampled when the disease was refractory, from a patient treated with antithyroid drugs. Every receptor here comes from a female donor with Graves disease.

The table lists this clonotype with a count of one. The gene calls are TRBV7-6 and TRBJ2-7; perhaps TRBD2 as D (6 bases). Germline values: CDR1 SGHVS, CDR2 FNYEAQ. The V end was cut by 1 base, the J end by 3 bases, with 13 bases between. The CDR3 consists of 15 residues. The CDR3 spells CASSLDDGSLYEQYF. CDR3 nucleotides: TGTGCCAGCAGCTTAGATGACGGGAGCCTCTACGAGCAGTACTTC.

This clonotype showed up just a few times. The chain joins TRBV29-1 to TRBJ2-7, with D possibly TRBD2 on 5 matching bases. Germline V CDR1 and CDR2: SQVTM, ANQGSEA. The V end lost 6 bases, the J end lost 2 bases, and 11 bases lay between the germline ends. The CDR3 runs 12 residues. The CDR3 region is CSVDTGTYEQYF. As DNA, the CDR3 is TGCAGCGTAGATACCGGGACCTACGAGCAGTACTTC.

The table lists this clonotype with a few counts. In DNA form, the CDR3 reads TGCGCCAGCAGCCAAGAGGCCCAGGGCACGTACGAGCAGTACTTC. Translation: CASSQEAQGTYEQYF. The chain uses TRBV4-1 and TRBJ2-7, with D perhaps matching TRBD1 (5 bases). The germline V gene has CDR1 MGHRA and CDR2 YSYEKL. The CDR3 totals 15 residues. The V and J ends lost 0 bases and 4 bases respectively, with 13 bases between them.

CDR3: CASSYLSRDTEAFF. The CDR3 DNA reads TGTGCCAGCAGTTACTTGTCTCGGGACACTGAAGCTTTCTTT. This rearrangement joins TRBV6-9 to TRBJ1-1; D not certain. Germline loops: CDR1 MNHGY, CDR2 SVAAGI. Trimming shortened V by 3 bases and J by 3 bases, and 11 bases separated the two germline ends. CDR3 length equals 14 residues.

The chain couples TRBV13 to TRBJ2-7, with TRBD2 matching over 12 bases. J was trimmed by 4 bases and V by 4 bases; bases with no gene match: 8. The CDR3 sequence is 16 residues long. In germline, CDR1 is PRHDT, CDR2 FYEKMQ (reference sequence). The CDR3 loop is CASSSLGLAGVYEQYF. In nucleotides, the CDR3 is TGTGCCAGCAGCTCCCTGGGACTAGCGGGTGTGTACGAGCAGTACTTC. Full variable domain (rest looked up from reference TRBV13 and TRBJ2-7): AAGVIQSPRHLIKEKRETATLKCYPIPRHDTVYWYQQGPGQDPQFLISFYEKMQSDKGSIPDRFSAQQFSDYHSELNMSSLELGDSALYFCASSSLGLAGVYEQYFGPGTRLTVT.

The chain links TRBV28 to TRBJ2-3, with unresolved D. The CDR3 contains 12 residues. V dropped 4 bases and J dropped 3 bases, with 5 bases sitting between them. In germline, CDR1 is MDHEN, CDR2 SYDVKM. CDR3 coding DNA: TGTGCCAGCAGTTCTCAAACAGATACGCAGTATTTT. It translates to CASSSQTDTQYF.

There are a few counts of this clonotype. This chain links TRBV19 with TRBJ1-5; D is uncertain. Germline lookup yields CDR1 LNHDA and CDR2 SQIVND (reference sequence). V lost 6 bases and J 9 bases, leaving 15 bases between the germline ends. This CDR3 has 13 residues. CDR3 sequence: CASSERERGPQHF. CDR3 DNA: TGTGCCAGTAGCGAGAGGGAGCGGGGGCCCCAGCATTTT. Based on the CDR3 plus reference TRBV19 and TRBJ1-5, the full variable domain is DGGITQSPKYLFRKEGQNVTLSCEQNLNHDAMYWYRQDPGQGLRLIYYSQIVNDFQKGDIAEGYSVSREKKESFPLTVTSAQKNPTAFYLCASSERERGPQHFGDGTRLSIL.

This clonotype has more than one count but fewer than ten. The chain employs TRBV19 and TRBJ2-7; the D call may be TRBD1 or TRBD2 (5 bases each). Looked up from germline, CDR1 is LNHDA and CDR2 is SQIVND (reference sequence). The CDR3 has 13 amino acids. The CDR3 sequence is CATSIDSSYEQYF. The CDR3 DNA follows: TGTGCAACTAGTATCGACAGCTCCTACGAGCAGTACTTC.

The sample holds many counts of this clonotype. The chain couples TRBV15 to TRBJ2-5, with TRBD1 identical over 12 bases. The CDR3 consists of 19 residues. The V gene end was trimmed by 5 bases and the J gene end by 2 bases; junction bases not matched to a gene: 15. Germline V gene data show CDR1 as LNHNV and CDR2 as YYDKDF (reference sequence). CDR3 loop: CATSSTRDRGLVIQETQYF. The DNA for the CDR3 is TGTGCCACCAGCTCCACCAGGGACAGGGGGCTTGTAATTCAAGAGACCCAGTACTTC.

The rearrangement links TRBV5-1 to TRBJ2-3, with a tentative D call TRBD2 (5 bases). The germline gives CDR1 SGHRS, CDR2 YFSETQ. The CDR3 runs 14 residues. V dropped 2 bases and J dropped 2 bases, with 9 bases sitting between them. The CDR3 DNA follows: TGCGCCAGCAGCTTAGCGGTCCCCACAGATACGCAGTATTTT. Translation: CASSLAVPTDTQYF.

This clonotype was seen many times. The CDR3: CASSYRAGRTNQPQHF. Here the CDR3 DNA reads TGTGCCAGCAGTTACCGCGCGGGACGCACTAATCAGCCCCAGCATTTT. The V and J genes are TRBV6-2 or TRBV6-3 and TRBJ1-5; D is possibly TRBD1 (5 bases). Germline V gives CDR1 MNHEY, CDR2 SVGEGT. V lost 2 bases and J 4 bases, leaving 15 bases between the germline ends. The CDR3 covers 16 residues.

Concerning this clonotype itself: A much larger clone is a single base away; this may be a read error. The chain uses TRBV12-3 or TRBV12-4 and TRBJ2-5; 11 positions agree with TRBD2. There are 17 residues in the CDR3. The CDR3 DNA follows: TGTGCCAGCAGTTTAGGGACTAGCGGGTTACTCGGGGAGATCCAGTACTTC. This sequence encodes CASSLGTSGLLGEIQYF.

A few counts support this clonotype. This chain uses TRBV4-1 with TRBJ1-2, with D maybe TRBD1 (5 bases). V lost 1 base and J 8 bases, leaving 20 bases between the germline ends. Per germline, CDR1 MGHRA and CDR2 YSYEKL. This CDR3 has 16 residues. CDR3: CASSQVGRSLGGGYTF. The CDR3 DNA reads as TGCGCCAGCAGCCAAGTGGGGCGGAGTCTGGGTGGAGGCTACACCTTC.

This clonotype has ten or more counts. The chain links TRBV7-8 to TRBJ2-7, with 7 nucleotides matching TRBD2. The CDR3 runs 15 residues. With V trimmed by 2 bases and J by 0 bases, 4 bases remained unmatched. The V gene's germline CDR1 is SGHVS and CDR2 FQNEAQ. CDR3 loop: CASSLRRGSSYEQYF. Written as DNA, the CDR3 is TGTGCCAGCAGCTTACGGCGCGGGAGCTCCTACGAGCAGTACTTC.

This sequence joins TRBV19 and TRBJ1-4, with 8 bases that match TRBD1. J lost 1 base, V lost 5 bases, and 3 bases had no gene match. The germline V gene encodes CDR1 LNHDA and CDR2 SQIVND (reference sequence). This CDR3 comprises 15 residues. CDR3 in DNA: TGTGCCAGTAGTTACACAGGGGGAACTAATGAAAAACTGTTTTTT. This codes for CASSYTGGTNEKLFF.

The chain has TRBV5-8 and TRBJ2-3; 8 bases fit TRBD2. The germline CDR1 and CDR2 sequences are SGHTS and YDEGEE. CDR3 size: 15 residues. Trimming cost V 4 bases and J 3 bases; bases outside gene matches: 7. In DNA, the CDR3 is TGTGCCAGCAGCCGACTCGGGGGGGGGACAGATACGCAGTATTTT. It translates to CASSRLGGGTDTQYF.

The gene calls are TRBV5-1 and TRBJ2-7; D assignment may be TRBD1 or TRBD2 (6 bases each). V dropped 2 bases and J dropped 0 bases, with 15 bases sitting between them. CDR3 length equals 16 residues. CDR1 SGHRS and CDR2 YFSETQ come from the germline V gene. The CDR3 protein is CASSFPRGGISYEQYF. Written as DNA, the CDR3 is TGCGCCAGCAGCTTCCCAAGAGGGGGGATCTCCTACGAGCAGTACTTC. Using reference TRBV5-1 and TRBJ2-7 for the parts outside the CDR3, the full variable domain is KAGVTQTPRYLIKTRGQQVTLSCSPISGHRSVSWYQQTPGQGLQFLFEYFSETQRNKGNFPGRFSGRQFSNSRSEMNVSTLELGDSALYLCASSFPRGGISYEQYFGPGTRLTVT.

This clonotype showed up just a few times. The CDR3 sequence: CASSLAPATPGNTIYF. Here the CDR3 DNA reads TGTGCCAGCAGTTTAGCCCCCGCGACGCCCGGAAACACCATATATTTT. The chain recombines TRBV12-3 or TRBV12-4 with TRBJ1-3, with D unclear. The V gene lost 0 bases and the J gene lost 4 bases, with 13 bases spanning the gap. The CDR3 consists of 16 residues.

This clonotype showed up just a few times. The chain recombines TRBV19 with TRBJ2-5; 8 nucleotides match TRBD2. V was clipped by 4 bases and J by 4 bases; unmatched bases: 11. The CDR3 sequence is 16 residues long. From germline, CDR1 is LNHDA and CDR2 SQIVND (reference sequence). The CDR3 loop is CASSTRGTSLRETQYF. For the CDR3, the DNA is TGTGCCAGTAGTACACGAGGGACTAGTTTGCGAGAGACCCAGTACTTC.

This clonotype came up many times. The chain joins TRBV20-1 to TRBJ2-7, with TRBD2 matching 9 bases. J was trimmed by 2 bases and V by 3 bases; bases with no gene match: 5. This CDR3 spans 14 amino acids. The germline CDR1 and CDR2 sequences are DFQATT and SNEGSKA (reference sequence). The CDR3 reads CSARPLAGPYEQYF. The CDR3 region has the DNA TGCAGTGCTAGGCCTCTAGCGGGACCCTACGAGCAGTACTTC.

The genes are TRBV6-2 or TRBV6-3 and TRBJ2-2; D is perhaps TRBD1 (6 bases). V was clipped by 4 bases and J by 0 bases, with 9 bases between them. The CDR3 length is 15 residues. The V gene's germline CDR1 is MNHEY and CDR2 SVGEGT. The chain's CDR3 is CASSSRTANTGELFF. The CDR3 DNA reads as TGTGCCAGCAGTTCACGGACAGCGAACACCGGGGAGCTGTTTTTT.

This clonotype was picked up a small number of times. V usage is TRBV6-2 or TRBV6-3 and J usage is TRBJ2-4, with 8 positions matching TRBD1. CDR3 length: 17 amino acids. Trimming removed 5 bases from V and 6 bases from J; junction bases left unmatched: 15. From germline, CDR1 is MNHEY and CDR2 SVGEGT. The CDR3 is CASSVRRQGPTRNIQYF. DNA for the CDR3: TGTGCCAGCAGTGTCCGTCGACAGGGGCCCACGAGAAACATTCAGTACTTC.

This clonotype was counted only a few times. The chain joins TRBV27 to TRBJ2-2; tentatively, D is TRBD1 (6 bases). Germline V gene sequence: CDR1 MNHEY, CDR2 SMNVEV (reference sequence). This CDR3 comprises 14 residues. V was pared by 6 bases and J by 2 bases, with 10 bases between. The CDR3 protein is CASRPGQNTGELFF. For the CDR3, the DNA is TGTGCCAGCAGGCCGGGACAAAACACCGGGGAGCTGTTTTTT.

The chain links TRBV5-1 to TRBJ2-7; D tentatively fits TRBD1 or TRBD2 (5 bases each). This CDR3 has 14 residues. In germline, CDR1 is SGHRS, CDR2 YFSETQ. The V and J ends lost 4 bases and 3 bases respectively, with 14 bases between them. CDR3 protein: CASSPGPGGYEQYF. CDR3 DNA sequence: TGCGCCAGCAGCCCGGGGCCAGGAGGCTACGAGCAGTACTTC. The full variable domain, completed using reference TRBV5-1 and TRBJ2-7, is KAGVTQTPRYLIKTRGQQVTLSCSPISGHRSVSWYQQTPGQGLQFLFEYFSETQRNKGNFPGRFSGRQFSNSRSEMNVSTLELGDSALYLCASSPGPGGYEQYFGPGTRLTVT.

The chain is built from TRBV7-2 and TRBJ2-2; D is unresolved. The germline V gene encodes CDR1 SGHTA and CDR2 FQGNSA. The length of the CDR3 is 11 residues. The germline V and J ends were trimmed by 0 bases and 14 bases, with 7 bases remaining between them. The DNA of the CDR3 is TGTGCCAGCAGCTTAGCGAGTCAACTGTTTTTT. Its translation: CASSLASQLFF.

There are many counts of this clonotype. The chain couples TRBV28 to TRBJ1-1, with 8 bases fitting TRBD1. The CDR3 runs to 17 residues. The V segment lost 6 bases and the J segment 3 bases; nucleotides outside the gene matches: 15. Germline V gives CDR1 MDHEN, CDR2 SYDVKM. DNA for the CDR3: TGTGCCAGCAGCTCTTTTGTGTCAGGGGGCGCGTACACTGAAGCTTTCTTT. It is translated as CASSSFVSGGAYTEAFF.

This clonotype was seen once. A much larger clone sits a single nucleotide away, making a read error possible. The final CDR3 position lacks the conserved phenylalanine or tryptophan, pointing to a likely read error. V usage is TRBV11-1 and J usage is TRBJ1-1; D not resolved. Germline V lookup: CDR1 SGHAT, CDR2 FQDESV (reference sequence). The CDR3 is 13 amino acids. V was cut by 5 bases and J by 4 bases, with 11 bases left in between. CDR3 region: CASSHSASTEAFS. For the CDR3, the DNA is TGTGCCAGCAGCCACTCAGCGAGCACTGAAGCTTTCTCT.

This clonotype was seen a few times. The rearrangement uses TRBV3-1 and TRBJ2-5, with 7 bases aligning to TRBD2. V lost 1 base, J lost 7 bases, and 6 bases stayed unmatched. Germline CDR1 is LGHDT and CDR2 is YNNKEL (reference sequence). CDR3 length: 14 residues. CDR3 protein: CASSQVGGSGTQYF. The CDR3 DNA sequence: TGTGCCAGCAGCCAAGTCGGCGGGAGTGGGACCCAGTACTTC.

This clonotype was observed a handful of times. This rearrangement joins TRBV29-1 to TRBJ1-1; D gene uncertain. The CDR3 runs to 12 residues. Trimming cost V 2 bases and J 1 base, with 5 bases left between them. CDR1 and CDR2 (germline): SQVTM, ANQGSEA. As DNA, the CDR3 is TGCAGCGTTGAATACAGGAACACTGAAGCTTTCTTT. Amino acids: CSVEYRNTEAFF.

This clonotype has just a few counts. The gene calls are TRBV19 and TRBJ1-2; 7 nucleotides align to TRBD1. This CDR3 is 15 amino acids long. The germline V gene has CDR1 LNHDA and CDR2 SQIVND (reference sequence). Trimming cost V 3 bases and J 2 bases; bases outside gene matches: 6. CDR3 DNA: TGTGCCAGTAGTATGCTAGACAGGGCAAACTATGGCTACACCTTC. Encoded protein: CASSMLDRANYGYTF.

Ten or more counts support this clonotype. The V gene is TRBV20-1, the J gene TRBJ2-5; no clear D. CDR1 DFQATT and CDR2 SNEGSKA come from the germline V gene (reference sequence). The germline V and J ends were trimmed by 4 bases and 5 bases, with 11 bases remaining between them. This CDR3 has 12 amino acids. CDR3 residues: CSAKGLGETQYF. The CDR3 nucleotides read TGCAGTGCTAAAGGGCTAGGGGAGACCCAGTACTTC.